A single sample gave rise to the 22 T cell receptor beta chains below, sequenced in a study of vaccination effects on CD4 cells after COVID-19. Sequencing used immunoSEQ multiplex PCR; TCRdb keeps in-frame clones, though not all of them. The table includes 65,000 to 70,000 clones, around four fifths detected once. Sequencing followed a ViraFEST assay step that expanded antigen-specific CD4+ T cells with viral peptide pools. Once cultured for roughly ten days, the cells underwent separation to obtain CD4+ T cells. Either the BNT162b2 or mRNA-1273 vaccine was given to participants in two doses. No cognate antigen is known for these TCRs. Here the sequenced sample was CD4+ T cells from PBMCs cultured with HCoV-OC43 spike peptides, taken after COVID-19 vaccination. Subset specified: HCoV-OC43 spike overlapping peptide pool stimulation. These receptors were obtained from a human donor who received a COVID-19 vaccine.

The chain combines TRBV4-3 with TRBJ1-1; 11 nucleotides align to TRBD1. This CDR3 region has 15 residues. Germline loops: CDR1 LGHNA, CDR2 YSLEER. J lost 6 bases, V lost 2 bases, and 5 bases had no gene match. This chain's CDR3 is CASSQLGTGGPEAFF. The CDR3 DNA reads TGCGCCAGCAGCCAACTCGGGACAGGGGGACCTGAAGCTTTCTTT.

V is TRBV4-1 and J is TRBJ2-5, with 7 bases lining up with TRBD1. V was pared by 0 bases and J by 7 bases, with 8 bases of the junction left unmatched. Germline lookup yields CDR1 MGHRA and CDR2 YSYEKL. This CDR3 is built from 15 residues. The CDR3 protein is CASSQDMTGLVTQYF. In DNA, the CDR3 is TGCGCCAGCAGCCAAGATATGACAGGGCTGGTGACCCAGTACTTC.

The chain uses TRBV7-9 and TRBJ1-1; D may be TRBD1 (5 bases). Germline CDR1 is SEHNR and CDR2 is FQNEAQ (reference sequence). The CDR3 length is 13 residues. Trimming shortened V by 0 bases and J by 11 bases, and 13 bases separated the two germline ends. Here the CDR3 DNA reads TGTGCCAGCAGCTTAGCGGAGGGCAGGGTTGCTTTCTTT. Amino acid sequence: CASSLAEGRVAFF.

The gene calls are TRBV6-4 and TRBJ1-1; tentatively, D is TRBD1 (5 bases). The CDR3 totals 16 residues. Trimming took off 7 bases at V and 0 bases at J, with 18 bases between the two ends. CDR1 MRHNA and CDR2 SNTAGT come from the germline V gene. The CDR3 region is CASTPTGGYMNTEAFF. The DNA for the CDR3 is TGTGCCAGCACCCCAACGGGGGGATATATGAACACTGAAGCTTTCTTT.

The genes are TRBV28 and TRBJ2-2; 8 positions agree with TRBD2. V lost 2 bases to trimming and J lost 6 bases; unmatched junction nucleotides: 5. Germline V gene data show CDR1 as MDHEN and CDR2 as SYDVKM. This CDR3 region has 15 residues. In DNA form, the CDR3 reads TGTGCCAGCAGTTTACCGGGGGGGCCCGCCGGGGAGCTGTTTTTT. Its translation is CASSLPGGPAGELFF.

V gene TRBV3-1 (or the pseudogene TRBV3-2) combines with J gene TRBJ1-1; D remains ambiguous. Germline assignment: CDR1 LGHDT and CDR2 YNNKEL (reference sequence). This CDR3 has 14 residues. V lost 8 bases and J lost 0, with 13 bases in between. The CDR3 nucleotides are TGTGCCAGCGGGCAGCTCGGGATGAACACTGAAGCTTTCTTT. This sequence encodes CASGQLGMNTEAFF.

This clone was observed a few times. The CDR3 nucleotides read TGCGCCAGCAGCTCATCCGGGACAGGGGGTTTTGGCTACACCTTC. Translating it yields CASSSSGTGGFGYTF. The V call is TRBV5-1, the J call TRBJ1-2; 11 bases line up with TRBD1. The V gene end was trimmed by 3 bases and the J gene end by 7 bases; junction bases not matched to a gene: 8. There are 15 residues in the CDR3. Per germline, CDR1 SGHRS and CDR2 YFSETQ.

V is TRBV4-1 and J is TRBJ2-3; TRBD2 agrees at 7 bases. CDR1 and CDR2 from the germline V gene are MGHRA and YSYEKL. The V segment lost 1 base and the J segment 2 bases; nucleotides outside the gene matches: 9. CDR3 size: 17 residues. The CDR3 here is CASSQAISRGYTDTQYF. In DNA form, the CDR3 reads TGCGCCAGCAGCCAAGCAATATCGCGGGGGTACACAGATACGCAGTATTTT.

The chain is built from TRBV7-2 and TRBJ2-5; D ambiguous. Trimming removed 4 bases at V and 5 bases at J, with 5 bases between. Germline V CDR1 and CDR2: SGHTA, FQGNSA. The length of the CDR3 is 11 residues. CDR3 sequence: CASSSLETQYF. The CDR3 region has the DNA TGTGCCAGCAGCTCCCTGGAGACCCAGTACTTC.

V is TRBV7-3 and J is TRBJ2-6; D is unclear. CDR3 length: 16 residues. Germline V gives CDR1 SGHTA, CDR2 FQGTGA. V was cut by 2 bases and J by 0 bases, with 8 bases left in between. In nucleotides, the CDR3 is TGTGCCAGCAGCTTATTTGTTCCCTCTGGGGCCAACGTCCTGACTTTC. This sequence encodes CASSLFVPSGANVLTF.

This clone was recorded a few times. The chain has TRBV27 and TRBJ1-1; D ambiguous. The CDR3 sequence is 14 residues long. The germline V gene encodes CDR1 MNHEY and CDR2 SMNVEV (reference sequence). Trimming removed 2 bases from V and 0 bases from J, with 7 bases in between. CDR3 DNA sequence: TGTGCCAGCAGTTTAGCACGGATGAACACTGAAGCTTTCTTT. Protein sequence: CASSLARMNTEAFF.

CDR3 in DNA: TGTGCCAGCCGTCGGGACTCGGGAGAAGAGACCCAGTACTTC. Protein product: CASRRDSGEETQYF. The gene calls are TRBV2 and TRBJ2-5; perhaps TRBD2 as D (6 bases). Germline assignment: CDR1 SNHLY and CDR2 FYNNEI. V dropped 8 bases and J dropped 3 bases, with 16 bases sitting between them. CDR3 length: 14 residues.

The V call is TRBV5-1, the J call TRBJ2-5, with unresolved D. Trimming removed 0 bases from V and 4 bases from J, with 10 bases in between. The CDR3 is made up of 14 amino acids. CDR1 is SGHRS and CDR2 is YFSETQ in the germline V gene. The CDR3 loop reads CASSLADSSETQYF. The CDR3, as DNA: TGCGCCAGCAGCTTGGCGGATAGCTCAGAGACCCAGTACTTC.

The J gene is TRBJ2-5, the V gene TRBV5-1; D is uncertain. The CDR3 runs 9 residues. Germline V gene lookup returns CDR1 SGHRS and CDR2 YFSETQ. Trimming cost V 4 bases and J 14 bases, with 9 bases left between them. CDR3 amino acids: CASSHLCYF. CDR3 coding DNA: TGCGCCAGCAGCCACCTTTGCTACTTC.

V is TRBV4-1 and J is TRBJ2-5; TRBD1 might be the D (5 bases). Germline V gene lookup returns CDR1 MGHRA and CDR2 YSYEKL. CDR3 length equals 15 residues. V lost 1 base and J lost 1, with 10 bases in between. This CDR3 reads CASSQGLTAQETQYF. The DNA of the CDR3 is TGCGCCAGCAGCCAAGGACTGACAGCCCAAGAGACCCAGTACTTC.

This rearrangement joins TRBV18 to TRBJ1-1, with 7 bases aligning to TRBD1. CDR3 size: 14 residues. V lost 3 bases and J lost 4; bases outside the gene matches: 5. CDR1 KGHSH and CDR2 LQKENI come from the germline V gene. The DNA for the CDR3 is TGTGCCAGCTCACCGGCAGGGGGAGGCACTGAAGCTTTCTTT. Encoded protein: CASSPAGGGTEAFF.

The V gene is TRBV4-1, the J gene TRBJ1-1, with no clear D. The CDR3 covers 15 residues. V was clipped by 0 bases and J by 0 bases, with 8 bases between them. CDR1 and CDR2 (germline): MGHRA, YSYEKL. The CDR3 loop is CASSQEPAMNTEAFF. DNA for the CDR3: TGCGCCAGCAGCCAAGAGCCAGCCATGAACACTGAAGCTTTCTTT.

This chain joins TRBV7-3 and TRBJ2-2; possible D gene TRBD2, 6 bases. V lost 1 base to trimming and J lost 4 bases, with 13 bases between them. This CDR3 spans 16 amino acids. Per the germline V gene, CDR1 is SGHTA and CDR2 is FQGTGA. CDR3 residues: CASSLNPGGSTGELFF. CDR3 bases: TGTGCCAGCAGCTTAAATCCCGGAGGGAGCACCGGGGAGCTGTTTTTT.

V and J are TRBV2 and TRBJ1-5; 9 positions agree with TRBD1. V lost 8 bases to trimming and J lost 4 bases; unmatched junction nucleotides: 6. CDR3 length: 14 amino acids. Germline loops: CDR1 SNHLY, CDR2 FYNNEI. In DNA form, the CDR3 reads TGTGCCAGCCTACGGGACAGGGATAATCAGCCCCAGCATTTT. It encodes CASLRDRDNQPQHF. The variable domain in full, with the rest retrieved from reference TRBV2 and TRBJ1-5, is EPEVTQTPSHQVTQMGQEVILRCVPISNHLYFYWYRQILGQKVEFLVSFYNNEISEKSEIFDDQFSVERPDGSNFTLKIRSTKLEDSAMYFCASLRDRDNQPQHFGDGTRLSIL.

The chain couples TRBV29-1 to TRBJ2-5; D is possibly TRBD1 or TRBD2 (6 bases each). The CDR3 extends over 12 amino acids. Per the germline V gene, CDR1 is SQVTM and CDR2 is ANQGSEA. Trimming left V 7 bases short and J 5 bases short, with 14 bases between. The CDR3, as DNA: TGCAGCGCCGAGAGGGGGGAGGAGACCCAGTACTTC. This gives the protein CSAERGEETQYF.

CDR3 residues: CASSLGARDTQYF. The CDR3 nucleotides are TGTGCCAGCAGTTTAGGAGCCAGGGATACGCAGTATTTT. The V and J genes are TRBV12-3 or TRBV12-4 and TRBJ2-3; D is ambiguous. V was clipped by 1 base and J by 6 bases, with 8 bases between them. The CDR3 runs 13 residues.

The V call is TRBV7-2, the J call TRBJ2-1; D may match TRBD1 or TRBD2 (5 bases each). Between the trimmed V and J ends, which lost 3 bases and 8 bases, there was a span of 8 bases. CDR1 and CDR2 (germline): SGHTA, FQGNSA. This CDR3 has 12 residues. This CDR3 is CASSLGVHEQFF. The CDR3 nucleotides are TGTGCCAGCAGCTTGGGGGTCCATGAGCAGTTCTTC.